The 28 T cell receptor beta chains presented below share a single source sample, sequenced in a study of identifying expanded T cells in peripheral blood. The protocol was immunoSEQ multiplex PCR, while the TCRdb copy is restricted to in-frame clones and leaves out a portion. The data hold about 78,000 clones, with 88% observed a single time. Sequencing was performed on blood. These receptors were obtained from a person aged 18-70 years in good health.

This chain joins TRBV6-5 and TRBJ1-2; 10 bases are a match to TRBD1. The trim removed 5 bases at V and 4 bases at J, leaving 7 bases unmatched. Germline-derived CDR1 and CDR2 are MNHEY and SVGAGI. CDR3 length: 15 residues. The CDR3 loop is CASSRGTGVGYGYTF. The DNA for the CDR3 is TGTGCCAGCAGTCGCGGGACAGGGGTCGGCTATGGCTACACCTTC.

V and J are TRBV27 and TRBJ1-5; 10 nucleotides align to TRBD1. The CDR3 sequence is 14 residues long. Germline V gene lookup returns CDR1 MNHEY and CDR2 SMNVEV (reference sequence). V shed 5 bases and J 6 bases; nucleotides not matched to a gene: 4. CDR3 loop: CASSLGQGGQPQHF. In DNA, the CDR3 is TGTGCCAGCAGTCTCGGACAGGGGGGTCAGCCCCAGCATTTT.

A few counts support this clone. V usage is TRBV15 and J usage is TRBJ1-6; D might be TRBD1 (6 bases). This CDR3 contains 15 residues. V was clipped by 1 base and J by 5 bases, with 9 bases between them. CDR1 LNHNV and CDR2 YYDKDF come from the germline V gene (reference sequence). CDR3 region: CATSRAAGDNSPLHF. CDR3 sequence (DNA): TGTGCCACCAGCAGAGCGGCAGGGGATAATTCACCCCTCCACTTT. Complete variable domain (other parts from reference TRBV15 and TRBJ1-6): DAMVIQNPRYQVTQFGKPVTLSCSQTLNHNVMYWYQQKSSQAPKLLFHYYDKDFNNEADTPDNFQSRRPNTSFCFLDIRSPGLGDTAMYLCATSRAAGDNSPLHFGNGTRLTVT.

The chain recombines TRBV6-5 with TRBJ1-2; D possibly corresponds to TRBD1 (6 bases). The germline V and J ends were trimmed by 0 bases and 4 bases, with 12 bases remaining between them. The CDR3 is 15 amino acids. The germline V gene encodes CDR1 MNHEY and CDR2 SVGAGI. This CDR3 reads CASSYSTGSPYGYTF. CDR3 in DNA: TGTGCCAGCAGTTACTCGACAGGTTCCCCCTATGGCTACACCTTC.

This rearrangement joins TRBV7-8 to TRBJ2-7; maybe TRBD2 (5 bases). The CDR3 length is 13 residues. CDR1 and CDR2 (germline): SGHVS, FQNEAQ. The V end was cut by 1 base, the J end by 6 bases, with 10 bases between. In DNA form, the CDR3 reads TGTGCCAGCAGCTTAGATAGGAGCGGCGAGCAGTACTTC. It codes for CASSLDRSGEQYF. The full variable domain, completed using reference TRBV7-8 and TRBJ2-7, is GAGVSQSPRYKVAKRGQDVALRCDPISGHVSLFWYQQALGQGPEFLTYFQNEAQLDKSGLPSDRFFAERPEGSVSTLKIQRTQQEDSAVYLCASSLDRSGEQYFGPGTRLTVT.

This clone showed up just a few times. The chain couples TRBV11-2 to TRBJ1-2; D not certain. This CDR3 has 15 residues. The ends were cut back, 0 bases at V and 3 bases at J, with 11 bases in the middle. Germline lookup yields CDR1 SGHAT and CDR2 FQNNGV. The CDR3 is CASSLEAQSYYGYTF. The CDR3, as DNA: TGTGCCAGCAGCTTAGAGGCACAGAGCTACTATGGCTACACCTTC.

The chain has TRBV2 and TRBJ2-1, with D uncertain. This CDR3 contains 13 residues. V lost 6 bases to trimming and J lost 2 bases, with 8 bases between them. CDR1 and CDR2 from the germline V gene are SNHLY and FYNNEI. The CDR3 sequence is CASSYVAYNEQFF. CDR3 sequence (DNA): TGTGCCAGCAGCTACGTCGCCTACAATGAGCAGTTCTTC.

This rearrangement joins TRBV28 to TRBJ2-7, with TRBD2 matching 8 bases. Germline V gene data show CDR1 as MDHEN and CDR2 as SYDVKM. J was trimmed by 2 bases and V by 4 bases; bases with no gene match: 10. The length of the CDR3 is 16 residues. CDR3 coding DNA: TGTGCCAGCAGTTCCCCCTCTAGCGGGCGACCCTACGAGCAGTACTTC. Its translation: CASSSPSSGRPYEQYF.

The chain carries TRBV27 and TRBJ2-7, with 9 bases fitting TRBD1. J lost 4 bases, V lost 6 bases, and 10 bases had no gene match. The germline CDR1 and CDR2 sequences are MNHEY and SMNVEV (reference sequence). The CDR3 covers 15 residues. Here the CDR3 DNA reads TGTGCCAGCAGACTCTCACAGGGGGCGATTTACGAGCAGTACTTC. Translation: CASRLSQGAIYEQYF.

V usage is TRBV7-2 and J usage is TRBJ2-5; no definite D call. Per the germline V gene, CDR1 is SGHTA and CDR2 is FQGNSA. The V gene lost 5 bases and the J gene lost 5 bases, with 15 bases spanning the gap. The CDR3 has 14 residues. This CDR3 is CASSPQSFGETQYF. CDR3 coding DNA: TGTGCCAGCAGCCCTCAGTCCTTCGGGGAGACCCAGTACTTC.

V gene TRBV6-5 combines with J gene TRBJ1-1, with D uncertain. The V gene lost 2 bases and the J gene lost 1 base, with 11 bases spanning the gap. CDR1 MNHEY and CDR2 SVGAGI come from the germline V gene. There are 15 residues in the CDR3. CDR3 DNA: TGTGCCAGCAGTTACGGTATCATAGCGAACACTGAAGCTTTCTTT. Translated: CASSYGIIANTEAFF.

The chain links TRBV5-6 to TRBJ1-6; possibly TRBD1 for D (6 bases). This CDR3 comprises 16 residues. Trimming removed 4 bases from V and 4 bases from J, with 15 bases in between. Per germline, CDR1 SGHDT and CDR2 YYEEEE. The CDR3 nucleotides are TGTGCCAGCAGCCCAGAACAGGGCGTTTATAATTCACCCCTCCACTTT. Protein sequence: CASSPEQGVYNSPLHF. The variable domain in full, with the rest retrieved from reference TRBV5-6 and TRBJ1-6, is DAGVTQSPTHLIKTRGQQVTLRCSPKSGHDTVSWYQQALGQGPQFIFQYYEEEERQRGNFPDRFSGHQFPNYSSELNVNALLLGDSALYLCASSPEQGVYNSPLHFGNGTRLTVT.

This clone showed up just once. DNA for the CDR3: TGTGCCAGCAGCCTCGACAGGGGAAGTGAAAAACTGTTTTTT. It encodes CASSLDRGSEKLFF. V usage is TRBV7-9 and J usage is TRBJ1-4; 8 bases agree with TRBD1. Trimming took 5 bases from V and 7 from J; bases not matched to a gene: 6. The germline V gene encodes CDR1 SEHNR and CDR2 FQNEAQ (reference sequence). The CDR3 consists of 14 residues. Based on the CDR3 plus reference TRBV7-9 and TRBJ1-4, the full variable domain is DTGVSQNPRHKITKRGQNVTFRCDPISEHNRLYWYRQTLGQGPEFLTYFQNEAQLEKSRLLSDRFSAERPKGSFSTLEIQRTEQGDSAMYLCASSLDRGSEKLFFGSGTQLSVL.

The genes are TRBV7-6 and TRBJ2-5, with D perhaps given as TRBD1 or TRBD2 (5 bases each). The ends were cut back, 1 base at V and 5 bases at J, with 14 bases in the middle. The CDR3 covers 15 residues. Germline lookup yields CDR1 SGHVS and CDR2 FNYEAQ. CDR3 DNA: TGTGCCAGCAGCTTAGAGGGACCGCGAGGGGAGACCCAGTACTTC. This gives the protein CASSLEGPRGETQYF.

This clone was seen a single time. V is TRBV19 and J is TRBJ1-4; D might be TRBD1 (5 bases). Between the trimmed V and J ends, which lost 7 bases and 0 bases, there was a span of 15 bases. This CDR3 region has 16 residues. CDR1 LNHDA and CDR2 SQIVND come from the germline V gene (reference sequence). This chain's CDR3 is CASTRDGFATNEKLFF. The CDR3 DNA follows: TGTGCCAGTACCCGGGACGGATTTGCAACTAATGAAAAACTGTTTTTT.

The J gene is TRBJ2-3, the V gene TRBV6-1; possible D gene TRBD2, 5 bases. This CDR3 comprises 16 residues. The V gene's germline CDR1 is MNHNS and CDR2 SASEGT. Trimming cost V 1 base and J 1 base, with 12 bases left between them. CDR3 sequence (DNA): TGTGCCAGCAGTGAAGGGCTCGGACTCGGCACAGATACGCAGTATTTT. It translates to CASSEGLGLGTDTQYF.

The chain joins TRBV4-2 to TRBJ1-2; TRBD1 is a possible D gene (5 bases). Per the germline V gene, CDR1 is LGHNA and CDR2 is YNFKEQ. There are 18 residues in the CDR3. V lost 4 bases, J lost 1 base, and 22 bases lay in between. CDR3 region: CASSPRSGTHGGNYGYTF. CDR3 in DNA: TGTGCCAGCAGCCCGCGTTCCGGGACCCATGGTGGTAACTATGGCTACACCTTC.

This clone came up once. The rearrangement uses TRBV6-1 and TRBJ2-4, with 11 positions matching TRBD1. Losses at the gene ends were 2 bases for V and 11 bases for J; bases not matched to a gene: 11. The length of the CDR3 is 16 residues. Germline-derived CDR1 and CDR2 are MNHNS and SASEGT. In nucleotides, the CDR3 is TGTGCCAGCAGTGAATGGTCGGGACAGGGGGTCGGAGTTCAGTACTTC. Translation: CASSEWSGQGVGVQYF.

This chain connects TRBV28 to TRBJ2-1, with D hard to call. Germline V CDR1 and CDR2: MDHEN, SYDVKM. This CDR3 region has 13 residues. The V gene lost 3 bases and the J gene lost 3 bases, with 6 bases spanning the gap. The CDR3, as DNA: TGTGCCAGCAGTTTTGGCAGCTACAATGAGCAGTTCTTC. This codes for CASSFGSYNEQFF. Using reference TRBV28 and TRBJ2-1 for the parts outside the CDR3, the full variable domain is DVKVTQSSRYLVKRTGEKVFLECVQDMDHENMFWYRQDPGLGLRLIYFSYDVKMKEKGDIPEGYSVSREKKERFSLILESASTNQTSMYLCASSFGSYNEQFFGPGTRLTVL.

The V gene is TRBV28, the J gene TRBJ1-5, with TRBD1 identical over 9 bases. This CDR3 is built from 18 residues. Germline CDR1 is MDHEN and CDR2 is SYDVKM. Unmatched junction bases numbered 11, after V lost 2 bases and J lost 3 bases. The CDR3 sequence is CASSLGGTGWMFNQPQHF. The CDR3 DNA reads as TGTGCCAGCAGTTTAGGCGGGACAGGGTGGATGTTCAATCAGCCCCAGCATTTT.

The rearrangement links TRBV7-9 to TRBJ1-2; D is undetermined. Germline CDR1 is SEHNR and CDR2 is FQNEAQ (reference sequence). The V end lost 5 bases, the J end lost 10 bases, and 26 bases lay between the germline ends. This CDR3 is 16 amino acids long. The CDR3 region is CASSPRGDIAALDYTF. The CDR3 nucleotides are TGTGCCAGCAGCCCCCGAGGCGACATCGCGGCGTTGGACTACACCTTC.

This sequence joins TRBV4-2 and TRBJ2-2, with 7 bases identical to TRBD2. The CDR3 runs 15 residues. Germline V gene lookup returns CDR1 LGHNA and CDR2 YNFKEQ. V shed 6 bases and J 7 bases; nucleotides not matched to a gene: 11. Here the CDR3 DNA reads TGTGCCAGCAGTGAGTTCGTGGGGAGGGGCGGGGAGCTGTTTTTT. Its translation is CASSEFVGRGGELFF.

In DNA form, the CDR3 reads TGCAGCGCTTCCGGGACAGTGAACACCGGGGAGCTGTTTTTT. Residues: CSASGTVNTGELFF. The chain uses TRBV29-1 and TRBJ2-2; 7 bases align to TRBD1. The CDR3 extends over 14 amino acids. V lost 7 bases and J lost 1; bases outside the gene matches: 6. Germline CDR1 reads SQVTM; CDR2 reads ANQGSEA.

The gene calls are TRBV6-5 and TRBJ2-1, with 14 bases that match TRBD2. With 6 bases clipped from V and 7 bases from J, the junction kept 5 bases outside the gene matches. Germline V lookup: CDR1 MNHEY, CDR2 SVGAGI. The CDR3 covers 15 residues. CDR3 in amino acids: CASSATSGGGNEQFF. In nucleotides, the CDR3 is TGTGCCAGCAGCGCGACTAGCGGGGGGGGAAATGAGCAGTTCTTC.

Only one count was recorded for this clone. V gene TRBV5-1 combines with J gene TRBJ2-7, with 7 nucleotides matching TRBD1. This CDR3 is built from 15 residues. Losses at the gene ends were 3 bases for V and 0 bases for J; bases not matched to a gene: 6. Germline CDR1 reads SGHRS; CDR2 reads YFSETQ. The CDR3 here is CASSYGTVISYEQYF. CDR3 sequence (DNA): TGCGCCAGCAGCTACGGGACAGTCATCTCCTACGAGCAGTACTTC.

V is TRBV5-4 and J is TRBJ2-7; D remains ambiguous. The CDR3 is 13 residues long. The V gene's germline CDR1 is SGHNT and CDR2 YYREEE (reference sequence). V shed 4 bases and J shed 5 bases, with 13 bases lying between them. Here the CDR3 reads CASSPGSGDEQYF. CDR3 sequence (DNA): TGTGCCAGCAGCCCTGGTTCGGGCGACGAGCAGTACTTC.

This clone has a handful of counts. The chain carries TRBV28 and TRBJ2-7; 10 bases map to TRBD1. Unmatched junction bases numbered 10, after V lost 6 bases and J lost 5 bases. CDR1 and CDR2 (germline): MDHEN, SYDVKM. The CDR3 contains 15 residues. CDR3 bases: TGTGCCAGCAGGCGTAGGACAGGGGGTAAGAACGAGCAGTACTTC. This codes for CASRRRTGGKNEQYF.

The V and J genes are TRBV27 and TRBJ2-1; D not certain. This CDR3 has 16 residues. CDR1 and CDR2 (germline): MNHEY, SMNVEV (reference sequence). V gave up 1 base and J gave up 0 bases, with 10 bases separating them. In nucleotides, the CDR3 is TGTGCCAGCAGTTTATTAGGGCTTAGCTCCTACAATGAGCAGTTCTTC. Translating gives CASSLLGLSSYNEQFF.